One and the same sample provided the 8 T cell receptor beta chains below, sequenced in a study of cytomegalovirus exposure and HLA in healthy donors. The PCR made use of 60 Vbeta and 13 Jbeta primers. Assay used: immunoSEQ multiplex PCR; TCRdb lists only in-frame clones, some missing. The sample contains roughly 100,000 clones, 60% to 85% of which appear only once. Material for sequencing was PBMCs. These receptors all come from a male donor in good health and CMV-seropositive.

This clone was counted a few times. The V and J genes are TRBV27 and TRBJ1-2; TRBD1 matches 9 bases. The CDR3 covers 14 residues. The V segment lost 6 bases and the J segment 4 bases; nucleotides outside the gene matches: 6. CDR1 MNHEY and CDR2 SMNVEV come from the germline V gene (reference sequence). The CDR3 DNA sequence: TGTGCCAGCAGGCCTACAGGGGGCACCTATGGCTACACCTTC. This encodes CASRPTGGTYGYTF.

The V and J genes are TRBV4-1 and TRBJ2-7; 8 nucleotides match TRBD1. With V trimmed by 5 bases and J by 3 bases, 9 bases remained unmatched. There are 15 residues in the CDR3. Germline V gene sequence: CDR1 MGHRA, CDR2 YSYEKL. This CDR3 is CASSARTGKFYEQYF. CDR3 sequence (DNA): TGCGCCAGCAGCGCCAGGACAGGGAAGTTCTACGAGCAGTACTTC.

The chain recombines TRBV10-3 with TRBJ2-7; TRBD1 aligns across 9 bases. The CDR3 length is 15 residues. V lost 0 bases and J lost 2; bases outside the gene matches: 2. Germline V lookup: CDR1 ENHRY, CDR2 SYGVKD. Here the CDR3 reads CAISESTGGTYEQYF. In DNA form, the CDR3 reads TGTGCCATCAGTGAGTCGACAGGGGGGACCTACGAGCAGTACTTC.

The chain uses TRBV5-1 and TRBJ2-5, with a weak D call TRBD1 (6 bases). CDR1 is SGHRS, CDR2 YFSETQ, per germline. The V end lost 0 bases, the J end lost 3 bases, and 9 bases lay between the germline ends. The CDR3 consists of 14 residues. The CDR3 DNA reads TGCGCCAGCAGCTTGGCCCAGGGGAAAGAGACCCAGTACTTC. This translates into CASSLAQGKETQYF.

This clone was found a few times. The J gene is TRBJ1-1, the V gene TRBV6-5; 7 bases match TRBD1. CDR3 length equals 15 residues. From germline, CDR1 is MNHEY and CDR2 SVGAGI. V was clipped by 7 bases and J by 0 bases; unmatched bases: 8. In DNA form, the CDR3 reads TGTGCCAGCAAGACAGGGCTCACTATGAACACTGAAGCTTTCTTT. Its protein is CASKTGLTMNTEAFF.

The rearrangement links TRBV21-1 to TRBJ2-7; the table names TRBD1, a call not compared with the DNA. TRBV21-1 is listed as a pseudogene. This CDR3 has 14 residues. CDR3 bases: TGTGCCAGCAGCACGACCCCCAGGGACTACGAGCAGTACTTC. Translated: CASSTTPRDYEQYF.

This clone was found a few times. For the CDR3, the DNA is TGTGCCAGCAGTCCGGGCGAGGGAAAACTGTTTTTT. Encoded protein: CASSPGEGKLFF. This chain uses TRBV6-5 with TRBJ1-4; no clear D. CDR1 and CDR2 from the germline V gene are MNHEY and SVGAGI. With 5 bases removed from V and 10 bases from J, the gap between germline ends came to 11 bases. The CDR3 contains 12 residues.

V and J are TRBV4-3 and TRBJ2-7, with TRBD2 matching 7 bases. CDR3 length: 14 residues. CDR1 is LGHNA and CDR2 is YSLEER in the germline V gene. Losses at the gene ends were 0 bases for V and 6 bases for J; bases not matched to a gene: 5. The chain's CDR3 is CASSQDPGGFEQYF. The DNA of the CDR3 is TGCGCCAGCAGCCAAGACCCGGGGGGTTTCGAGCAGTACTTC.